A single sample is the source of the 14 T cell receptor beta chains below, sequenced in a study of shared clonotypes between healthy human individuals. TCRdb keeps only in-frame clones here, not all; method: immunoSEQ multiplex PCR. The profile covers about 2,100,000 clones, with 85% to 95% appearing a single time and 1.7% taken by the ten largest. CD45RO negativity and positive selection for CCR7 defined naive CD8 cells, a population that excluded terminally differentiated effector memory CD45RA+ cells. The sequencing sample was made of naive CD8+ T cells from PBMCs. These receptors originate from a man aged 18 to 30 in good health. Some clones in this sample may be carry-over from other donors' samples.

The V call is TRBV7-9, the J call TRBJ1-2; a weak D match, TRBD1 (5 bases). This CDR3 contains 14 residues. The germline V gene has CDR1 SEHNR and CDR2 FQNEAQ (reference sequence). Between the trimmed V and J ends, which lost 1 base and 2 bases, there was a span of 8 bases. CDR3 loop: CASSLGTINYGYTF. The CDR3 coding sequence is TGTGCCAGCAGCTTAGGGACAATCAACTATGGCTACACCTTC. Complete variable domain (other parts from reference TRBV7-9 and TRBJ1-2): DTGVSQNPRHKITKRGQNVTFRCDPISEHNRLYWYRQTLGQGPEFLTYFQNEAQLEKSRLLSDRFSAERPKGSFSTLEIQRTEQGDSAMYLCASSLGTINYGYTFGSGTRLTVV.

This chain joins TRBV7-2 and TRBJ1-5; no reliable D call. Between the trimmed V and J ends, which lost 3 bases and 7 bases, there was a span of 19 bases. The CDR3 is 16 residues long. CDR1 SGHTA and CDR2 FQGNSA come from the germline V gene. CDR3 amino acids: CASSLGPRASGQPQHF. For the CDR3, the DNA is TGTGCCAGCAGCTTGGGTCCACGGGCCTCCGGGCAGCCCCAGCATTTT.

CDR3 sequence: CSVRTEPNYGYTF. CDR3 sequence (DNA): TGCAGCGTTCGGACAGAGCCAAACTATGGCTACACCTTC. This chain connects TRBV29-1 to TRBJ1-2; TRBD1 is a possible D gene (6 bases). The germline V and J ends were trimmed by 5 bases and 2 bases, with 12 bases remaining between them. From germline, CDR1 is SQVTM and CDR2 ANQGSEA. The CDR3 has 13 amino acids. Using reference TRBV29-1 and TRBJ1-2 for the parts outside the CDR3, the full variable domain is SAVISQKPSRDICQRGTSLTIQCQVDSQVTMMFWYRQQPGQSLTLIATANQGSEATYESGFVIDKFPISRPNLTFSTLTVSNMSPEDSSIYLCSVRTEPNYGYTFGSGTRLTVV.

The gene calls are TRBV4-1 and TRBJ2-1; 9 bases are shared with TRBD2. The CDR3 sequence is 15 residues long. CDR1 and CDR2 (germline): MGHRA, YSYEKL. Trimming removed 5 bases from V and 4 bases from J; junction bases left unmatched: 6. The CDR3 protein is CASSELAGLYNEQFF. The DNA of the CDR3 is TGCGCCAGCAGCGAGCTAGCGGGACTATACAATGAGCAGTTCTTC.

The chain employs TRBV4-2 and TRBJ2-7; a possible D gene is TRBD2 (6 bases). Trimming removed 0 bases at V and 2 bases at J, with 11 bases between. Germline V gene data show CDR1 as LGHNA and CDR2 as YNFKEQ. The CDR3 is made up of 15 amino acids. The CDR3 protein is CASSQEWAGPYEQYF. The DNA of the CDR3 is TGTGCCAGCAGCCAAGAGTGGGCGGGACCCTACGAGCAGTACTTC.

The table lists this clone with a few counts. The chain carries TRBV7-9 and TRBJ2-2; TRBD2 matches 7 bases. Germline V CDR1 and CDR2: SEHNR, FQNEAQ (reference sequence). Trimming took 8 bases from V and 2 from J; bases not matched to a gene: 5. The CDR3 loop spans 14 amino acids. For the CDR3, the DNA is TGTGCCAGCGCCCCAGCGGGAAACACCGGGGAGCTGTTTTTT. It is translated as CASAPAGNTGELFF.

This sequence joins TRBV13 and TRBJ2-5, with no clear D. The CDR3 consists of 13 residues. Germline V gene data show CDR1 as PRHDT and CDR2 as FYEKMQ (reference sequence). V dropped 0 bases and J dropped 4 bases, with 6 bases sitting between them. The CDR3, as DNA: TGTGCCAGCAGCTTAGGGCTTGTAGAGACCCAGTACTTC. It translates to CASSLGLVETQYF.

The V call is TRBV5-1, the J call TRBJ1-4, with 8 bases aligning to TRBD1. The CDR3 is 13 residues long. V trimming: 3 bases; J trimming: 8 bases; junction bases outside the gene matches: 3. Germline CDR1 SGHRS, CDR2 YFSETQ. Here the CDR3 DNA reads TGCGCCAGCAGCTCCCGACAGGGGGAAAAACTGTTTTTT. As protein: CASSSRQGEKLFF.

This clone has just one count. The V and J genes are TRBV27 and TRBJ1-5; possible D gene TRBD1, 6 bases. Germline V lookup: CDR1 MNHEY, CDR2 SMNVEV (reference sequence). The CDR3 is 14 amino acids. Trimming shortened V by 3 bases and J by 7 bases, and 13 bases separated the two germline ends. CDR3 DNA: TGTGCCAGCAGTTTGCGGGGGGCTGGGCAGCCCCAGCATTTT. It codes for CASSLRGAGQPQHF.

The rearrangement joins TRBV4-3 to TRBJ2-7, with 12 bases lining up with TRBD2. The CDR3 has 20 amino acids. The V and J ends lost 1 base and 2 bases, in that order; junction bases with no gene match: 15. Germline lookup yields CDR1 LGHNA and CDR2 YSLEER. The CDR3 sequence is CASSQGLAGGPEKLTYEQYF. CDR3 nucleotides: TGCGCCAGCAGCCAAGGGCTAGCGGGAGGGCCCGAGAAGTTGACCTACGAGCAGTACTTC.

The rearrangement uses TRBV11-2 and TRBJ1-1; 7 bases fit TRBD1. The V segment lost 0 bases and the J segment 8 bases; nucleotides outside the gene matches: 9. Germline V lookup: CDR1 SGHAT, CDR2 FQNNGV. This CDR3 is built from 15 residues. The CDR3 here is CASSLEGGRSPEAFF. The CDR3 DNA reads as TGTGCCAGCAGCTTAGAAGGGGGCAGGAGCCCAGAAGCTTTCTTT.

This sequence joins TRBV4-2 and TRBJ1-3; D unresolved. The CDR3 is made up of 16 amino acids. Trimming shortened V by 0 bases and J by 0 bases, and 9 bases separated the two germline ends. CDR1 is LGHNA and CDR2 is YNFKEQ in the germline V gene. CDR3 coding DNA: TGTGCCAGCAGCCAAGATCGGGTGAGCTCTGGAAACACCATATATTTT. This sequence encodes CASSQDRVSSGNTIYF.

The chain employs TRBV19 and TRBJ1-5, with TRBD1 as a possible D gene (5 bases). The length of the CDR3 is 16 residues. V lost 0 bases, J lost 3 bases, and 12 bases lay in between. The germline gives CDR1 LNHDA, CDR2 SQIVND (reference sequence). The CDR3 sequence is CASSIDGGGFNQPQHF. CDR3 DNA sequence: TGTGCCAGTAGTATAGATGGTGGGGGGTTCAATCAGCCCCAGCATTTT.

The CDR3 sequence: CASSFLSGSEQFF. DNA of the CDR3: TGTGCCAGCAGCTTCCTTAGCGGGAGTGAGCAGTTCTTC. This chain links TRBV11-1 with TRBJ2-1; 9 nucleotides match TRBD2. Germline-derived CDR1 and CDR2 are SGHAT and FQDESV (reference sequence). Trimming took 3 bases from V and 9 from J; bases not matched to a gene: 3. CDR3 size: 13 residues.